The present T cell receptor beta chain was sequenced within a study of blood T cell repertoires in COVID-19. Study background: Sites across the United States, Italy and Spain contributed samples from acute and convalescent COVID-19. Nucleic acid was either cDNA or gDNA, and it came from T cells, B-cell-depleted T cells, or PBMCs.

Authors' data handling: Estimated nucleated cell counts came from reference gene primer amplification. Produced via immunoSEQ multiplex PCR; TCRdb's table is partial and in-frame only. That table gives V, J and clone size, and the DNA gave D and trimming. The sample lists fewer than 50,000 clones; roughly 77% were seen once. The TCR sequence derives from an elderly man with acute or convalescent COVID-19. Sequencing used peripheral blood.

As DNA, the CDR3 is TGTGCCTGGAGTAGATCAGTGAACACTGAAGCTTTCTTT. Translation: CAWSRSVNTEAFF. The chain joins TRBV30 to TRBJ1-1; no firm D call. The V gene lost 2 bases and the J gene lost 0 bases, with 7 bases spanning the gap. The CDR3 is 13 amino acids. The V gene's germline CDR1 is GTSNPN and CDR2 SVGIG (reference sequence).